This T cell receptor beta chain was obtained from a study of Ad26.COV2.S vaccination and SARS-CoV-2 variants. Study-level points and caveats: Quantification of TCR breadth and depth may have yielded underestimates of total T cell responses. Recipients of vaccine and of placebo showed similar breadth of their non-spike TCR repertoires. Vaccinated individuals (as opposed to placebo recipients) had higher spike-specific TCR breadth. Substantial response breadth was reportedly seen for spike-specific CD8+ and CD4+ T cells after vaccination.

Details on this clone: The antigen is undetermined.

Clones were read by immunoSEQ multiplex PCR, and TCRdb kept only the in-frame ones, dropping some. Here the sample spans under 95,000 clones, more than 65% being singletons. Per germline, CDR1 LGHDT and CDR2 YNNKEL (reference sequence). There are 11 residues in the CDR3. V dropped 5 bases and J dropped 8 bases, with 9 bases sitting between them. The J gene is TRBJ1-1, the V gene TRBV3-1 (or the pseudogene TRBV3-2); TRBD1 might be the D (5 bases). The sequencing used peripheral blood, collected after recovery from COVID-19. The receptor comes from a human donor who had recovered from COVID-19. In DNA form, the CDR3 reads TGTGCCAGCAGCTATTGGGGGGAAGCTTTCTTT. It is translated as CASSYWGEAFF.